This is a list of T cell receptor beta chains from one sample in a study of T cells after yellow fever vaccination. TCRdb analysed the 5' RACE reads with MiXCR anew, one entry per CDR3 protein. The table shows hundreds of thousands of distinct CDR3 sequences, with about 8.7% occurring only once. This sample comprised PBMCs, obtained on the day of the first yellow fever vaccination. Receptor source: a young man who received the YFV17D yellow fever vaccine. Each CDR3 is given with its conserved first and last residue. Fields, in order: clone size, D gene, V gene, J gene, CDR3 protein, CDR3 DNA. The D gene is left open where the match is weak. Some rows have no size entry. The others give once, few or many, or a class for an expanded clone.

abundance: .; d_gene: .; v_gene: TRBV6-5; j_gene: TRBJ1-1; CDR3aa: CASSYSSQPVAEAFF; CDR3nt: TGTGCCAGCAGTTACTCGAGCCAGCCTGTGGCGGAAGCTTTCTTT
abundance: .; d_gene: .; v_gene: TRBV3-1; j_gene: TRBJ2-5; CDR3aa: CASSKRVQGTQYF; CDR3nt: TGTGCCAGCTCCAAGCGGGTCCAAGGGACCCAGTACTTC
abundance: .; d_gene: .; v_gene: TRBV20-1; j_gene: TRBJ2-6; CDR3aa: CSAPARRGSGANVLTF; CDR3nt: TGCAGTGCACCCGCCCGGAGAGGGTCTGGGGCCAACGTCCTGACTTTC
abundance: few; d_gene: TRBD2; v_gene: TRBV7-8; j_gene: TRBJ2-2; CDR3aa: CASSLVRVVLAGNTGELFF; CDR3nt: TGTGCCAGCAGCTTAGTGAGGGTAGTACTAGCGGGAAACACCGGGGAGCTGTTTTTT
abundance: few; d_gene: .; v_gene: TRBV4-3; j_gene: TRBJ1-2; CDR3aa: CASSQETSNYGYTF; CDR3nt: TGCGCCAGCAGCCAAGAGACCAGCAACTATGGCTACACCTTC
abundance: many; d_gene: .; v_gene: TRBV5-1; j_gene: TRBJ1-1; CDR3aa: CASSSLMNTEAFF; CDR3nt: TGCGCCAGCAGCTCCCTTATGAACACTGAAGCTTTCTTT
abundance: .; d_gene: .; v_gene: TRBV7-8; j_gene: TRBJ2-7; CDR3aa: CASSPMGEVYEQYF; CDR3nt: TGTGCCAGCAGCCCTATGGGGGAGGTCTACGAGCAGTACTTC
abundance: many; d_gene: .; v_gene: TRBV5-1; j_gene: TRBJ2-7; CDR3aa: CASSLGGDYEQYF; CDR3nt: TGCGCCAGCAGCTTGGGGGGCGACTACGAGCAGTACTTC
abundance: .; d_gene: TRBD1; v_gene: TRBV3-1; j_gene: TRBJ2-1; CDR3aa: CASSQGSTGGWGQFF; CDR3nt: TGTGCCAGCAGCCAAGGCTCGACAGGGGGGTGGGGGCAGTTCTTC
abundance: many; d_gene: TRBD1; v_gene: TRBV27; j_gene: TRBJ1-1; CDR3aa: CASSFEGQGHTEAFF; CDR3nt: TGTGCCAGCAGTTTTGAGGGACAGGGTCACACTGAAGCTTTCTTT
abundance: once; d_gene: .; v_gene: TRBV28; j_gene: TRBJ2-6; CDR3aa: CASTPGTGRNTGANVLTF; CDR3nt: TGTGCCAGCACCCCGGGTACAGGGAGGAATACTGGGGCCAACGTCCTGACTTTC
abundance: few; d_gene: .; v_gene: TRBV27; j_gene: TRBJ1-6; CDR3aa: CAAQPLSGGHYSPLHF; CDR3nt: TGTGCCGCTCAACCCCTTTCAGGTGGACATTATTCACCCCTCCACTTT
abundance: many; d_gene: .; v_gene: TRBV7-2; j_gene: TRBJ2-1; CDR3aa: CASSQHAGREVNEQFF; CDR3nt: TGTGCCAGCAGCCAGCACGCCGGGAGAGAGGTCAATGAGCAGTTCTTC
abundance: few; d_gene: .; v_gene: TRBV4-2; j_gene: TRBJ1-5; CDR3aa: CASNKDFSADQPQHF; CDR3nt: TGTGCCAGCAACAAGGACTTCTCAGCCGATCAGCCCCAGCATTTT
abundance: many; d_gene: TRBD1; v_gene: TRBV12-3/TRBV12-4; j_gene: TRBJ2-5; CDR3aa: CASSRGETQYF; CDR3nt: TGTGCCAGCAGCAGGGGGGAGACCCAGTACTTC
abundance: few; d_gene: .; v_gene: TRBV11-2; j_gene: TRBJ2-7; CDR3aa: CASSFDRAYEQYF; CDR3nt: TGTGCCAGCAGCTTTGACAGAGCCTACGAGCAGTACTTC
abundance: .; d_gene: .; v_gene: TRBV5-1; j_gene: TRBJ2-4; CDR3aa: CASSLDRGVAKNIQYF; CDR3nt: TGCGCCAGCAGCTTGGATCGTGGAGTAGCCAAAAACATTCAGTACTTC
abundance: .; d_gene: .; v_gene: TRBV11-2; j_gene: TRBJ2-2; CDR3aa: CASSPLWSRGNTGELFF; CDR3nt: TGTGCCAGCAGCCCCCTCTGGAGTAGGGGCAACACCGGGGAGCTGTTTTTT
abundance: .; d_gene: .; v_gene: TRBV4-1; j_gene: TRBJ2-1; CDR3aa: CASSVQTSSGEQFF; CDR3nt: TGCGCCAGCAGCGTTCAGACTAGTTCCGGTGAGCAGTTCTTC
abundance: few; d_gene: .; v_gene: TRBV7-9; j_gene: TRBJ2-1; CDR3aa: CASSLGGSQGTNEQFF; CDR3nt: TGTGCCAGCAGCTTAGGGGGCTCGCAGGGTACTAATGAGCAGTTCTTC
abundance: few; d_gene: .; v_gene: TRBV15; j_gene: TRBJ2-1; CDR3aa: CATSRASGGGSEQFF; CDR3nt: TGTGCCACCAGCAGAGCATCTGGGGGAGGTAGTGAGCAGTTCTTC
abundance: .; d_gene: .; v_gene: TRBV12-3/TRBV12-4; j_gene: TRBJ2-3; CDR3aa: CASSFSGTAKDTQYF; CDR3nt: TGTGCCAGCAGTTTCTCCGGGACTGCGAAAGATACGCAGTATTTT
abundance: .; d_gene: TRBD1; v_gene: TRBV12-3/TRBV12-4; j_gene: TRBJ1-5; CDR3aa: CASSPAAGGDVNQPQHF; CDR3nt: TGTGCCAGCAGCCCCGCAGCAGGGGGCGATGTCAATCAGCCCCAGCATTTT
abundance: few; d_gene: .; v_gene: TRBV12-3/TRBV12-4; j_gene: TRBJ1-1; CDR3aa: CASRPRAMMNTEAFF; CDR3nt: TGTGCCAGCAGGCCGCGGGCAATGATGAACACTGAAGCTTTCTTT
abundance: few; d_gene: .; v_gene: TRBV5-1; j_gene: TRBJ2-1; CDR3aa: CASSPGYTSSYNEQFF; CDR3nt: TGCGCCAGCAGCCCGGGGTACACCTCGTCCTACAATGAGCAGTTCTTC
abundance: .; d_gene: .; v_gene: TRBV5-1; j_gene: TRBJ2-1; CDR3aa: CASSLLPGTVNEQFF; CDR3nt: TGCGCCAGCAGCTTACTCCCCGGGACCGTCAATGAGCAGTTCTTC
abundance: .; d_gene: .; v_gene: TRBV6-2/TRBV6-3; j_gene: TRBJ1-5; CDR3aa: CASSYSSGSFSNQPQHF; CDR3nt: TGTGCCAGCAGTTACTCGAGCGGCAGCTTTAGCAATCAGCCCCAGCATTTT
abundance: .; d_gene: TRBD1; v_gene: TRBV6-5; j_gene: TRBJ1-5; CDR3aa: CASRPGDRVQPQHF; CDR3nt: TGTGCCAGCAGACCAGGGGACAGGGTTCAGCCCCAGCATTTT
abundance: .; d_gene: TRBD2; v_gene: TRBV5-1; j_gene: TRBJ2-5; CDR3aa: CASSSAGGRETQYF; CDR3nt: TGCGCCAGCAGCTCGGCGGGGGGTCGAGAGACCCAGTACTTC
abundance: many; d_gene: TRBD1; v_gene: TRBV3-1; j_gene: TRBJ1-2; CDR3aa: CASSPLTGVGDGYTF; CDR3nt: TGTGCCAGCAGCCCGCTGACAGGGGTCGGCGATGGCTACACCTTC
abundance: .; d_gene: .; v_gene: TRBV28; j_gene: TRBJ2-3; CDR3aa: CASSFGQGPNDTQYF; CDR3nt: TGTGCCAGCAGTTTCGGTCAGGGACCTAACGATACGCAGTATTTT
abundance: few; d_gene: .; v_gene: TRBV21-1; j_gene: TRBJ1-5; CDR3aa: CASRGDGKGNQPQHF; CDR3nt: TGTGCCAGCAGGGGAGACGGGAAGGGCAATCAGCCCCAGCATTTT
abundance: .; d_gene: .; v_gene: TRBV4-2; j_gene: TRBJ1-5; CDR3aa: CASSQDVMTGPQHF; CDR3nt: TGTGCCAGCAGCCAAGATGTGATGACCGGTCCCCAGCATTTT
abundance: many; d_gene: .; v_gene: TRBV6-5; j_gene: TRBJ1-1; CDR3aa: CASSYSMGLRTEAFF; CDR3nt: TGTGCCAGCAGTTACTCCATGGGGCTTCGGACTGAAGCTTTCTTT
abundance: many; d_gene: TRBD2; v_gene: TRBV11-2; j_gene: TRBJ2-1; CDR3aa: CASSWGRGGNDEQFF; CDR3nt: TGTGCCAGCAGCTGGGGACGGGGGGGAAACGATGAGCAGTTCTTC
abundance: .; d_gene: .; v_gene: TRBV6-5; j_gene: TRBJ1-4; CDR3aa: CASSRTRDPQKLFF; CDR3nt: TGTGCCAGCAGTCGAACCCGGGACCCCCAAAAACTGTTTTTT
abundance: .; d_gene: TRBD1; v_gene: TRBV12-3/TRBV12-4; j_gene: TRBJ2-7; CDR3aa: CASSLGDRVYEQYF; CDR3nt: TGTGCCAGCAGTTTGGGGGACAGGGTTTACGAGCAGTACTTC
abundance: many; d_gene: .; v_gene: TRBV4-3; j_gene: TRBJ1-4; CDR3aa: CASSHGTLSEKLFF; CDR3nt: TGCGCCAGCAGCCACGGGACGCTGAGTGAAAAACTGTTTTTT
abundance: .; d_gene: TRBD1; v_gene: TRBV7-8; j_gene: TRBJ1-4; CDR3aa: CASSPQTGAEKLFF; CDR3nt: TGTGCCAGCAGCCCCCAGACAGGGGCTGAAAAACTGTTTTTT
abundance: few; d_gene: TRBD1; v_gene: TRBV24-1; j_gene: TRBJ2-2; CDR3aa: CATSDLAGTENTGELFF; CDR3nt: TGTGCCACCAGTGATTTGGCCGGGACAGAAAACACCGGGGAGCTGTTTTTT
abundance: .; d_gene: .; v_gene: TRBV27; j_gene: TRBJ1-4; CDR3aa: CASKVESTNEKLFF; CDR3nt: TGTGCCAGCAAAGTTGAGTCGACTAATGAAAAACTGTTTTTT
abundance: few; d_gene: .; v_gene: TRBV10-3; j_gene: TRBJ1-6; CDR3aa: CAISDKTGTSYNSPLHF; CDR3nt: TGTGCCATCAGTGATAAAACAGGGACCTCCTATAATTCACCCCTCCACTTT
abundance: .; d_gene: .; v_gene: TRBV5-1; j_gene: TRBJ2-3; CDR3aa: CASSLGAASTDTQYF; CDR3nt: TGCGCCAGCAGCTTGGGGGCAGCTAGCACAGATACGCAGTATTTT
abundance: .; d_gene: .; v_gene: TRBV7-2; j_gene: TRBJ1-1; CDR3aa: CASRARNTEAFF; CDR3nt: TGTGCCAGCAGGGCGAGGAACACTGAAGCTTTCTTT
abundance: .; d_gene: .; v_gene: TRBV27; j_gene: TRBJ2-1; CDR3aa: CASSFFGGALKDNEQFF; CDR3nt: TGTGCCAGCAGTTTTTTTGGGGGGGCTTTAAAGGACAATGAGCAGTTCTTC
abundance: few; d_gene: .; v_gene: TRBV7-9; j_gene: TRBJ2-1; CDR3aa: CASRSGRNEQFF; CDR3nt: TGTGCCAGCAGATCAGGACGCAATGAGCAGTTCTTC
abundance: .; d_gene: .; v_gene: TRBV28; j_gene: TRBJ1-6; CDR3aa: CASSPGSSNLALHF; CDR3nt: TGTGCCAGCAGCCCAGGGTCCTCAAATTTGGCCCTCCACTTT